The 19 T cell receptor beta chains reported below all come from one sample, sequenced in a study of blood T cell repertoires in COVID-19. Using immunoSEQ multiplex PCR, the repertoire was profiled, and TCRdb retains in-frame clones only, with some absent. The repertoire holds over 110,000 clones, approximately 80% seen once, with about 1.8% in the top ten. Sequenced: peripheral blood. The receptor source for this set is a woman aged 55-69 years with acute or convalescent COVID-19.

The rearrangement links TRBV20-1 to TRBJ2-1; D is uncertain. V shed 2 bases and J shed 4 bases, with 3 bases lying between them. Germline CDR1 DFQATT, CDR2 SNEGSKA (reference sequence). The CDR3 spans 11 residues. The CDR3 loop is CSARPYNEQFF. For the CDR3, the DNA is TGCAGTGCTAGACCGTACAATGAGCAGTTCTTC.

This clone has a handful of counts. The chain is built from TRBV6-5 and TRBJ1-1; tentative D call: TRBD1 (6 bases). The CDR3 is 15 amino acids. Between the trimmed V and J ends, which lost 4 bases and 6 bases, there was a span of 18 bases. The germline V gene has CDR1 MNHEY and CDR2 SVGAGI. CDR3 DNA sequence: TGTGCCAGCAGTTCGGGGACATCGTTTAGTGCTGAAGCTTTCTTT. This sequence encodes CASSSGTSFSAEAFF.

The chain uses TRBV14 and TRBJ2-1, with D perhaps TRBD2 (6 bases). The V gene lost 1 base and the J gene lost 5 bases, with 15 bases spanning the gap. CDR3 length: 16 amino acids. Germline V CDR1 and CDR2: SGHDN, FVKESK. CDR3 sequence reads: CASSQGVPGLDNEQFF. CDR3 DNA: TGTGCCAGCAGCCAAGGGGTGCCGGGACTTGACAATGAGCAGTTCTTC. The complete variable domain, with remaining parts taken from reference TRBV14 and TRBJ2-1, reads EAGVTQFPSHSVIEKGQTVTLRCDPISGHDNLYWYRRVMGKEIKFLLHFVKESKQDESGMPNNRFLAERTGGTYSTLKVQPAELEDSGVYFCASSQGVPGLDNEQFFGPGTRLTVL.

The chain combines TRBV19 with TRBJ2-3; 9 bases line up with TRBD2. V lost 1 base, J lost 0 bases, and 2 bases stayed unmatched. The CDR3 totals 16 residues. The germline gives CDR1 LNHDA, CDR2 SQIVND (reference sequence). DNA for the CDR3: TGTGCCAGTAGTATAGGACTAGCGGTTAGCACAGATACGCAGTATTTT. Protein: CASSIGLAVSTDTQYF.

This chain links TRBV19 with TRBJ1-5, with D possibly TRBD1 on 5 matching bases. Germline-derived CDR1 and CDR2 are LNHDA and SQIVND (reference sequence). The CDR3 loop spans 15 amino acids. Trimming shortened V by 3 bases and J by 5 bases, and 14 bases separated the two germline ends. The chain's CDR3 is CASSMKRDGHQPQHF. The CDR3 DNA sequence: TGTGCCAGTAGTATGAAGCGGGACGGGCATCAGCCCCAGCATTTT. Supplemented by reference TRBV19 and TRBJ1-5, the full variable domain reads DGGITQSPKYLFRKEGQNVTLSCEQNLNHDAMYWYRQDPGQGLRLIYYSQIVNDFQKGDIAEGYSVSREKKESFPLTVTSAQKNPTAFYLCASSMKRDGHQPQHFGDGTRLSIL.

V usage is TRBV5-1 and J usage is TRBJ2-2; D might be TRBD2 (5 bases). The CDR3 loop spans 14 amino acids. Per germline, CDR1 SGHRS and CDR2 YFSETQ. V lost 3 bases to trimming and J lost 6 bases, with 12 bases between them. CDR3 coding DNA: TGCGCCAGCAGCTCACATAGCGATTCCGGGGAGCTGTTTTTT. This sequence encodes CASSSHSDSGELFF.

This clone was seen only a few times. J is TRBJ2-2 and V is TRBV7-8; TRBD1 matches 9 bases. Germline trimming cut 8 bases from V and 0 bases from J; bases unmatched to any gene: 4. Germline assignment: CDR1 SGHVS and CDR2 FQNEAQ. The CDR3 runs 15 residues. The CDR3 DNA is TGTGCCAGCGGGGGACAGGGCGCGAACACCGGGGAGCTGTTTTTT. This gives the protein CASGGQGANTGELFF.

This chain connects TRBV30 to TRBJ2-3; D may be TRBD2 (5 bases). V dropped 7 bases and J dropped 6 bases, with 8 bases sitting between them. The CDR3 covers 10 residues. CDR1 and CDR2 (germline): GTSNPN, SVGIG (reference sequence). The chain's CDR3 is CAYRRDTQYF. The CDR3 nucleotides read TGTGCCTATAGGAGGGATACGCAGTATTTT.

The chain joins TRBV4-1 to TRBJ1-2, with 9 bases matching TRBD1. Germline CDR1 is MGHRA and CDR2 is YSYEKL. Losses at the gene ends were 1 base for V and 4 bases for J; bases not matched to a gene: 4. This CDR3 comprises 15 residues. CDR3 sequence: CASSQGPTGGYGYTF. CDR3 coding DNA: TGCGCCAGCAGCCAAGGACCGACAGGGGGCTATGGCTACACCTTC.

This chain links TRBV23-1 with TRBJ1-6; tentative D call: TRBD1 (5 bases). TRBV23-1 is an ORF; its function is uncertain. The CDR3 is 15 residues long. V lost 3 bases, J lost 4 bases, and 10 bases lay in between. As DNA, the CDR3 is TGCGCCAGCAGTCAGCCGGGACTGTATAATTCACCCCTCCACTTT. Protein: CASSQPGLYNSPLHF.

The chain links TRBV5-1 to TRBJ2-5, with 10 bases that match TRBD2. This CDR3 has 14 residues. Germline trimming cut 5 bases from V and 2 bases from J; bases unmatched to any gene: 3. Germline CDR1 is SGHRS and CDR2 is YFSETQ. The CDR3 sequence: CASRPTSGQETQYF. The CDR3 DNA sequence: TGCGCCAGCAGGCCGACTAGCGGGCAAGAGACCCAGTACTTC.

The rearrangement uses TRBV27 and TRBJ1-4; TRBD1 agrees at 10 bases. J gave up 11 bases and V 5 bases, and 11 bases lay outside the gene matches. The germline V gene has CDR1 MNHEY and CDR2 SMNVEV (reference sequence). The CDR3 sequence is 15 residues long. This chain's CDR3 is CASSLTGQGTGKLFF. The CDR3, as DNA: TGTGCCAGCAGTCTAACGGGACAGGGGACGGGGAAACTGTTTTTT.

This rearrangement joins TRBV28 to TRBJ2-1; D may be TRBD2 (5 bases). Looked up from germline, CDR1 is MDHEN and CDR2 is SYDVKM. The V end lost 3 bases, the J end lost 8 bases, and 14 bases lay between the germline ends. The CDR3 contains 14 residues. The CDR3 DNA follows: TGTGCCAGCAGTTTGCCTTCTAGCCCCGATGAGCAGTTCTTC. Protein product: CASSLPSSPDEQFF.

The chain joins TRBV6-1 to TRBJ2-7, with D possibly being TRBD2 (6 bases). The V gene lost 3 bases and the J gene lost 4 bases, with 10 bases spanning the gap. The CDR3 extends over 13 amino acids. Germline values: CDR1 MNHNS, CDR2 SASEGT. CDR3 coding DNA: TGTGCCAGCAGTGAGAGCGGGTTATACGAGCAGTACTTC. Residues: CASSESGLYEQYF.

This chain joins TRBV12-5 and TRBJ2-7, with TRBD1 identical over 9 bases. The junction had 7 bases not matched to a gene; V was cut back by 5 bases and J by 5 bases. CDR3 length equals 14 residues. CDR1 is LGHNT, CDR2 FRNRAP, per germline. The DNA of the CDR3 is TGTGCTAGTGGTATTACAGGGGGCCAGGACGAGCAGTACTTC. Translating gives CASGITGGQDEQYF.

J is TRBJ1-1 and V is TRBV27; 8 bases fit TRBD1. The CDR3 runs 14 residues. V lost 6 bases, J lost 3 bases, and 6 bases stayed unmatched. Germline V lookup: CDR1 MNHEY, CDR2 SMNVEV (reference sequence). As DNA, the CDR3 is TGTGCCAGCAGACTAGGACAGGGCTACACTGAAGCTTTCTTT. Its protein is CASRLGQGYTEAFF.

To note about this clone: The sample has other DNA sequences that encode this CDR3 too. The genes are TRBV19 and TRBJ2-1, with TRBD2 matching over 15 bases. V was clipped by 3 bases and J by 9 bases; unmatched bases: 3. The CDR3 covers 15 residues. Per germline, CDR1 LNHDA and CDR2 SQIVND (reference sequence). The chain's CDR3 is CASSIPGLAGGEQFF. The CDR3 DNA reads as TGTGCCAGTAGTATCCCGGGACTAGCGGGAGGTGAGCAGTTCTTC.

The V and J genes are TRBV5-1 and TRBJ2-2, with 8 bases identical to TRBD2. V shed 5 bases, J shed 0 bases, and the junction held 6 bases outside the gene matches. CDR3 size: 16 residues. Germline-derived CDR1 and CDR2 are SGHRS and YFSETQ. CDR3 region: CASRDGLAANTGELFF. CDR3 in DNA: TGCGCCAGCAGGGATGGACTAGCTGCGAACACCGGGGAGCTGTTTTTT.

This sequence joins TRBV2 and TRBJ2-1; 7 bases match TRBD1. The trim removed 4 bases at V and 8 bases at J, leaving 11 bases unmatched. Per the germline V gene, CDR1 is SNHLY and CDR2 is FYNNEI. The CDR3 totals 15 residues. CDR3 protein: CASSGAGGTVYEQFF. The DNA of the CDR3 is TGTGCCAGCAGTGGGGCAGGGGGAACCGTCTATGAGCAGTTCTTC.